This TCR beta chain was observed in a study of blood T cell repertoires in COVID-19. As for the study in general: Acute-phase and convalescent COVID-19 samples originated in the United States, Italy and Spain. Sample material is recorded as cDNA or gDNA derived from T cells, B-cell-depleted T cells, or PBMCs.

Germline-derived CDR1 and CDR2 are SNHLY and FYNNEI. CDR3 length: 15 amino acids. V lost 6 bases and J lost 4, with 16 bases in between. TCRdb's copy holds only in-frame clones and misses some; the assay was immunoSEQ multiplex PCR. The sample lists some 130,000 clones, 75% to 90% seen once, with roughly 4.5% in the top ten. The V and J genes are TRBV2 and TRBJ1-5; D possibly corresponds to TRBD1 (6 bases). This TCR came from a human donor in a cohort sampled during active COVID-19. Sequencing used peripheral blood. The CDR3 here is CASSLRGQPNQPQHF. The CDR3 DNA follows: TGTGCCAGCAGCCTCCGTGGACAGCCAAATCAGCCCCAGCATTTT.